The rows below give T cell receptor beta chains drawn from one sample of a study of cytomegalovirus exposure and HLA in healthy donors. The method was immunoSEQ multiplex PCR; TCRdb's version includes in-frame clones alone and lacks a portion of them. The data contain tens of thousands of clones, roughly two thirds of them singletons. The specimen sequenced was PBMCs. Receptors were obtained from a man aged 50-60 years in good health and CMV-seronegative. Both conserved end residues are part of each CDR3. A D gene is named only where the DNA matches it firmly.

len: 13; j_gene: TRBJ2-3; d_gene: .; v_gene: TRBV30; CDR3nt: TGTGCCTGGAGTGTGGCAAACACAGATACGCAGTATTTT; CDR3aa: CAWSVANTDTQYF
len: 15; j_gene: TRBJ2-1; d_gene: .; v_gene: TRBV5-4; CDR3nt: TGTGCCAGCAGCTTGGACACCCTGGCCTTAAATGAGCAGTTCTTC; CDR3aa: CASSLDTLALNEQFF
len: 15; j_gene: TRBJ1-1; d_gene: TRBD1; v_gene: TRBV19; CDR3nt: TGTGCCAGTAGTATAGGTGGACAGGGCTCCGCTGAAGCTTTCTTT; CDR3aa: CASSIGGQGSAEAFF
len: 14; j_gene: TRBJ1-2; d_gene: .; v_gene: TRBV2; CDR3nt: TGTGCCGGAGTACCAACGGAGGGGCGGTATGGCTACACCTTC; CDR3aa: CAGVPTEGRYGYTF
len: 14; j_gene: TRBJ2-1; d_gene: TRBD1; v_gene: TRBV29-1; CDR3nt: TGCAGCGTTGAGACGGGACAGGGCGATCATGAGCAGTTCTTC; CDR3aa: CSVETGQGDHEQFF
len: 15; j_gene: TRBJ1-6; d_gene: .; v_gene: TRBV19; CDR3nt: TGTGCCAGTAGTATAGATCGGAGGGGAAGATCACCCCTCCACTTT; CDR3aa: CASSIDRRGRSPLHF
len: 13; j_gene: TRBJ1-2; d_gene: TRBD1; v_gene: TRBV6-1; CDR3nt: TGTGCCAGTGGGACAGGATTTAACTATGGCTACACCTTC; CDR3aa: CASGTGFNYGYTF
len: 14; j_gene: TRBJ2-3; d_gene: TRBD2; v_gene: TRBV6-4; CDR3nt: TGTGCCAGCAGTGACGGGACTAGCGCAGATACGCAGTATTTT; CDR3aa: CASSDGTSADTQYF
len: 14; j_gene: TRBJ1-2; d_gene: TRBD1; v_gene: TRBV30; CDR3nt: TGTGCCAGCCAGACAGGGGGCGAAGGCTATGGCTACACCTTC; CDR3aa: CASQTGGEGYGYTF
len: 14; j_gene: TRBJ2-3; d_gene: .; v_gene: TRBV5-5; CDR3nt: TGTGCCAGCAGCTTAGAGGGTTCGACAGATACGCAGTATTTT; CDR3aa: CASSLEGSTDTQYF
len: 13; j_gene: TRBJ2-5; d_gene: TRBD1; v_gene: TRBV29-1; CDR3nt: TGCAGCGTCGGACAGGGGGCAGGAGAGACCCAGTACTTC; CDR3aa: CSVGQGAGETQYF